This T cell receptor beta chain emerged from a study of blood T cells in healthy people across ages. Notes on the study in general: Among T cells, TCR beta diversity per million cells dropped roughly linearly as age rose.

At least 7 million PBMCs were isolated per sample. Samples each had at least 5.5 micrograms of total RNA extracted. Concerning this clonotype: No antigen is known for it.

The CDR3 loop spans 17 amino acids. V was clipped by 1 base and J by 4 bases, with 19 bases between them. CDR1 is SGHTA, CDR2 FQGNSA, per germline. For the second PCR, which ran for about 6 to 12 cycles, a sample-barcoded 5' primer and a J-beta primer mix were used. A 12-random-nucleotide template-switch adaptor tagged each cDNA molecule. One entry per CDR3 protein results from TCRdb running MiXCR on the 5' RACE reads. The sample records around 1,500,000 distinct CDR3 sequences, roughly 45% being singletons. The TCR was taken from a woman under 30 in good health. The sample was blood. The chain employs TRBV7-2 and TRBJ1-1; maybe TRBD1 (6 bases). The DNA of the CDR3 is TGTGCCAGCAGCTTAGGAGATCGGGGGGCAAGAGGCACTGAAGCTTTCTTT. It is translated as CASSLGDRGARGTEAFF.